This TCR beta chain originates from a study of blood T cell repertoires in COVID-19 (dated by TCRdb to 2018 to 2021). At the level of the whole study: Samples covering the acute and convalescent phases of COVID-19 were provided by collaborators in the United States, Italy and Spain. The material from the prospective study consisted of cDNA or gDNA derived from T cells, B-cell-depleted T cells, or PBMCs. Subjects who had been exposed to COVID-19, were actively infected with it, or had recovered from it provided the deeply sampled blood TCRbeta repertoires that made up the dataset. The repertoires were made available in a free public database intended to serve as a resource for research on the immune response to SARS-CoV-2. Samples came from the ongoing ImmuneRACE study (first 160 participants) plus 1,254 subjects from 6 global collaborators. The sample metadata nearly always contained a de-identified subject ID, COVID-19 status, age in years and sex. Where HLA class I and class II types were available, the types were taken from metadata supplied by the sample provider, not from assay-based typing.

The immunoSEQ Assay, a bias-controlled multiplex PCR, was used to amplify TCRbeta CDR3 regions from genomic DNA. As for how the authors treated the data: Nucleated cell counts per sample were estimated from amplification of reference gene primers within the assay. To quantify the absolute abundance of each unique TCRbeta CDR3 rearrangement, sequence reads were collapsed and filtered. For each sample, productive Simpson clonality was calculated as the square root of Simpson's diversity index over productive rearrangements. TCRdb re-hosts the immuneACCESS table, in-frame sequences only. Its copies lack some clones; in the studies checked, an unresolved V gene accounts for under half of them, and the cause for the rest is not known. V, J and clone size were drawn from that table, and D and trimming were deduced from the DNA. The sample table shows 90,000 to 120,000 clones, and about 91% are seen once. The leading ten clones occupy 5% to 6.5% of the sample.

Its CDR3 holds 17 amino acids, cysteine through phenylalanine. The only DNA kept is the CDR3, 51 bases in frame from the first base. Reading the germline V gene gives CDR1 SGDLS and CDR2 YYNGEE. Relative to germline, V is 1 base shorter and J is 8 bases shorter, with 22 bases between their ends. What the authors observed across the whole study: How much clinical and demographic metadata was included differed by source and by participant, and the metadata was provided uncurated.

The collaborating institutions used their own protocols to collect whole blood in K2EDTA tubes. Collaborator samples were shipped for TCRbeta analysis as frozen whole blood, isolated PBMCs, or DNA extracted from either sample type. This clone has only one observation. What antigen it recognizes has not been identified. Per-base quality was not reported, and no clone a single base away is much larger than it. The rearrangement combines TRBV9 with TRBJ2-1; matching of 5 bases hints at TRBD1 as the D gene. The specimen was peripheral blood. This clonotype originated in a human donor in a cohort sampled during active COVID-19. The CDR3 sequence is CASSVSHTEGAPHEQFF. The DNA reads as follows: TGTGCCAGCAGCGTATCCCATACAGAAGGGGCCCCCCATGAGCAGTTCTTC.